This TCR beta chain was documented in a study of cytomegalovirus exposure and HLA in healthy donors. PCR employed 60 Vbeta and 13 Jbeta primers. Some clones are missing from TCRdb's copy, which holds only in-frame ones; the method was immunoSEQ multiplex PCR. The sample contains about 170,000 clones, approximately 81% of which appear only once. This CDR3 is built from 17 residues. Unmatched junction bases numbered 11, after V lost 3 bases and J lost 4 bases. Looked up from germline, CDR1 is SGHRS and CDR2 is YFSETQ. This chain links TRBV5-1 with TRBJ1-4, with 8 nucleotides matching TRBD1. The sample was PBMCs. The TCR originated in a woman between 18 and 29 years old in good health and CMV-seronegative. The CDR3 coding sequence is TGCGCCAGCAGCTGGGCGTCAGGGACAGGAGATAATGAAAAACTGTTTTTT. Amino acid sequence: CASSWASGTGDNEKLFF.